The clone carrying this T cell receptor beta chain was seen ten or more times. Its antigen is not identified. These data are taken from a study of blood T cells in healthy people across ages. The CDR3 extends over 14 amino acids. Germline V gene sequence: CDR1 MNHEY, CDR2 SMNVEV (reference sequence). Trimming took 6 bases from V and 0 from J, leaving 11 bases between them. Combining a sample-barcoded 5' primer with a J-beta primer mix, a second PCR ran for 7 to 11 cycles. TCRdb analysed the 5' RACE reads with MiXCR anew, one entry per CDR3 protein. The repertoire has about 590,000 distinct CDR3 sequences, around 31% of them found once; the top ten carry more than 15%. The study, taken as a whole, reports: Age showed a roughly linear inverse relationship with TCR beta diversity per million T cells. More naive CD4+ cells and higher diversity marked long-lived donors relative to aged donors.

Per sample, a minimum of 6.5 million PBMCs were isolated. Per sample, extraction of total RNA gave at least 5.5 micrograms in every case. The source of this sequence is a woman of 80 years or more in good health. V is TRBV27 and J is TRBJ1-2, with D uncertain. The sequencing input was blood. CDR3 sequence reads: CASSPRRANYGYTF. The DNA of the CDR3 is TGTGCCAGCAGCCCGCGACGTGCTAACTATGGCTACACCTTC.